Each of the 27 T cell receptor beta chains below was sequenced from the same sample in a study of identifying expanded T cells in peripheral blood. Clones were read by immunoSEQ multiplex PCR, and TCRdb kept only the in-frame ones, dropping some. The table records 60,000 to 70,000 clones, about four fifths of them present only once. The sample was blood. The receptors come from a person aged 18 to 75 in good health.

The genes are TRBV5-1 and TRBJ2-2, with a weak D call TRBD1 (5 bases). The germline V gene encodes CDR1 SGHRS and CDR2 YFSETQ. The CDR3 contains 15 residues. V was cut by 6 bases and J by 6 bases, with 18 bases left in between. This CDR3 is CASMSVTDKPGELFF. The CDR3 DNA reads TGCGCCAGCATGAGTGTGACGGACAAACCCGGGGAGCTGTTTTTT.

The rearrangement joins TRBV2 to TRBJ2-2; D is possibly TRBD2 (6 bases). Germline V gene lookup returns CDR1 SNHLY and CDR2 FYNNEI. Trimming left V 0 bases short and J 4 bases short, with 6 bases between. The CDR3 is 14 amino acids. The CDR3 spells CASSEARGTGELFF. In nucleotides, the CDR3 is TGTGCCAGCAGTGAAGCGCGGGGCACCGGGGAGCTGTTTTTT.

The chain uses TRBV30 and TRBJ1-3; D unresolved. The CDR3 length is 15 residues. Germline assignment: CDR1 GTSNPN and CDR2 SVGIG (reference sequence). V lost 0 bases to trimming and J lost 2 bases, with 11 bases between them. CDR3 coding DNA: TGTGCCTGGAGTGTACGACGGGGTCCTGGAAACACCATATATTTT. Its translation is CAWSVRRGPGNTIYF. The full variable domain, its missing parts supplied by reference TRBV30 and TRBJ1-3, is SQTIHQWPATLVQPVGSPLSLECTVEGTSNPNLYWYRQAAGRGLQLLFYSVGIGQISSEVPQNLSASRPQDRQFILSSKKLLLSDSGFYLCAWSVRRGPGNTIYFGEGSWLTVV.

This chain links TRBV7-6 with TRBJ2-1, with 9 bases lining up with TRBD2. J was trimmed by 4 bases and V by 1 base; bases with no gene match: 5. This CDR3 contains 16 residues. CDR1 and CDR2 from the germline V gene are SGHVS and FNYEAQ. As DNA, the CDR3 is TGTGCCAGCAGCTTAGGGCTAGCGGGGATATACAATGAGCAGTTCTTC. Its protein is CASSLGLAGIYNEQFF.

J is TRBJ1-2 and V is TRBV6-5; D is perhaps TRBD1 (6 bases). Deletions cut 4 bases from V and 2 bases from J, with 8 bases between. The germline V gene encodes CDR1 MNHEY and CDR2 SVGAGI. CDR3 length equals 13 residues. For the CDR3, the DNA is TGTGCCAGCAGTTCAACAGGGAACTATGGCTACACCTTC. It is translated as CASSSTGNYGYTF.

The genes are TRBV28 and TRBJ2-7; 10 bases are shared with TRBD1. V trimming: 4 bases; J trimming: 1 base; junction bases outside the gene matches: 4. CDR1 and CDR2 from the germline V gene are MDHEN and SYDVKM. The CDR3 contains 15 residues. Here the CDR3 reads CASSYPGQGSYEQYF. The DNA of the CDR3 is TGTGCCAGCAGTTATCCGGGACAGGGGTCCTACGAGCAGTACTTC.

The chain links TRBV5-5 to TRBJ1-2; the D gene is possibly TRBD1 (5 bases). V was pared by 6 bases and J by 4 bases, with 13 bases between. This CDR3 contains 13 residues. The V gene's germline CDR1 is SGHKS and CDR2 YYEKEE (reference sequence). The CDR3 bases are TGTGCCAGCACCCCGACAGACGTCTATGGCTACACCTTC. Translation gives CASTPTDVYGYTF.

This chain joins TRBV11-3 and TRBJ2-1; weak D call: TRBD2 (5 bases). This CDR3 contains 17 residues. V was clipped by 5 bases and J by 1 base, with 18 bases between them. CDR1 is SGHNT, CDR2 YENEEA, per germline. In DNA, the CDR3 is TGTGCCAGCAGCCGGGGAGAAGGGAAGATTTCCTACAATGAGCAGTTCTTC. Protein product: CASSRGEGKISYNEQFF.

The chain has TRBV30 and TRBJ2-3; D may be TRBD1 (6 bases). Germline V gene data show CDR1 as GTSNPN and CDR2 as SVGIG (reference sequence). Trimming cost V 5 bases and J 0 bases, with 9 bases left between them. The CDR3 extends over 13 amino acids. This CDR3 is CAWAGQSTDTQYF. CDR3 nucleotides: TGTGCCTGGGCAGGACAGAGCACAGATACGCAGTATTTT.

The gene calls are TRBV11-1 and TRBJ2-2, with TRBD1 as a possible D gene (5 bases). The V end lost 1 base, the J end lost 8 bases, and 17 bases lay between the germline ends. CDR1 and CDR2 (germline): SGHAT, FQDESV (reference sequence). There are 16 residues in the CDR3. The CDR3 DNA reads as TGTGCCAGCAGCTTAGTACCGGACACCCGAAGGGGGGAGCTGTTTTTT. Its protein product is CASSLVPDTRRGELFF.

V gene TRBV19 combines with J gene TRBJ2-7; D possibly uses TRBD1 or TRBD2 (5 bases each). Trimming stripped 3 bases from V and 0 bases from J, with 12 bases between. This CDR3 has 15 residues. CDR1 is LNHDA, CDR2 SQIVND, per germline (reference sequence). CDR3 residues: CASSIRDALSYEQYF. CDR3 nucleotides: TGTGCCAGTAGTATTCGGGACGCACTCTCCTACGAGCAGTACTTC.

The rearrangement links TRBV2 to TRBJ2-5; D unclear. The germline gives CDR1 SNHLY, CDR2 FYNNEI. The CDR3 length is 13 residues. V was trimmed by 7 bases and J by 3 bases, leaving 12 bases between them. The CDR3 loop reads CASTRGREETQYF. The CDR3 DNA follows: TGTGCCAGCACCAGAGGTCGCGAAGAGACCCAGTACTTC.

The CDR3 region is CASSQGVLTGEQFF. The CDR3 region has the DNA TGTGCCAGCAGCCAAGGGGTCTTGACGGGGGAGCAGTTCTTC. This chain connects TRBV14 to TRBJ2-1; D is possibly TRBD2 (5 bases). V lost 1 base and J lost 10, with 14 bases in between. The CDR3 sequence is 14 residues long. Germline V gene data show CDR1 as SGHDN and CDR2 as FVKESK.

V gene TRBV6-1 combines with J gene TRBJ2-1; the match to TRBD2 covers 10 bases. CDR1 and CDR2 (germline): MNHNS, SASEGT. The J segment lost 5 bases and the V segment lost 6 bases, leaving 7 bases of the junction unmatched. This CDR3 comprises 15 residues. The CDR3 sequence is CASRILAGVNNEQFF. CDR3 coding DNA: TGTGCCAGCAGAATTCTAGCGGGGGTAAACAATGAGCAGTTCTTC.

This clone was observed a handful of times. The J gene is TRBJ1-6, the V gene TRBV6-4; a possible D gene is TRBD1 (5 bases). The CDR3 loop spans 14 amino acids. The V gene lost 6 bases and the J gene lost 9 bases, with 15 bases spanning the gap. Germline-derived CDR1 and CDR2 are MRHNA and SNTAGT. The CDR3 is CASRDTSRGSPLHF. CDR3 nucleotide sequence: TGTGCCAGCAGGGACACAAGTCGGGGTTCACCCCTCCACTTT.

This clone was counted a single time. The CDR3 DNA is TGTGCCAGCAGCCAGGGCGGAGGGGCGGGTGAAAAACTGTTTTTT. Translated: CASSQGGGAGEKLFF. V gene TRBV7-9 combines with J gene TRBJ1-4; D perhaps matches TRBD1 (5 bases). This CDR3 contains 15 residues. CDR1 is SEHNR and CDR2 is FQNEAQ in the germline V gene (reference sequence). Trimming took 5 bases from V and 7 from J, leaving 17 bases between them.

This chain connects TRBV9 to TRBJ1-6; D unclear. The CDR3 has 13 residues. V gave up 0 bases and J gave up 4 bases, with 2 bases separating them. CDR1 and CDR2 from the germline V gene are SGDLS and YYNGEE. The CDR3 loop is CASSVGYNSPLHF. Here the CDR3 DNA reads TGTGCCAGCAGCGTAGGTTATAATTCACCCCTCCACTTT.

The chain employs TRBV5-6 and TRBJ2-3; D may match TRBD1 or TRBD2 (7 bases each). The CDR3 is 18 amino acids. CDR1 and CDR2 from the germline V gene are SGHDT and YYEEEE. Trimming stripped 5 bases from V and 2 bases from J, with 24 bases between. DNA of the CDR3: TGTGCCAGCAGATCCAGGGGGTTGGCGGGAGAGTACACAGATACGCAGTATTTT. This codes for CASRSRGLAGEYTDTQYF.

The CDR3 DNA is TGCGCCAGCAGCAAAACAGGGGGCATGGATGAGCAGTTCTTC. Translating it yields CASSKTGGMDEQFF. The rearrangement uses TRBV5-1 and TRBJ2-1; 9 bases are shared with TRBD1. Germline CDR1 and CDR2: SGHRS and YFSETQ. Trimming at V came to 4 bases and at J to 8 bases, leaving 7 bases not matched to a gene. The CDR3 covers 14 residues. The full variable domain, rest sourced from reference TRBV5-1 and TRBJ2-1, is KAGVTQTPRYLIKTRGQQVTLSCSPISGHRSVSWYQQTPGQGLQFLFEYFSETQRNKGNFPGRFSGRQFSNSRSEMNVSTLELGDSALYLCASSKTGGMDEQFFGPGTRLTVL.

CDR3 region: CASSPGTNTEAFF. In DNA, the CDR3 is TGTGCCAGCAGTCCCGGGACCAACACTGAAGCTTTCTTT. The chain carries TRBV6-5 and TRBJ1-1; D possibly corresponds to TRBD1 (5 bases). Looked up from germline, CDR1 is MNHEY and CDR2 is SVGAGI. There are 13 residues in the CDR3. The ends were cut back, 5 bases at V and 2 bases at J, with 9 bases in the middle.

The chain combines TRBV12-5 with TRBJ2-1; 14 bases are a match to TRBD2. With V trimmed by 0 bases and J by 9 bases, 10 bases remained unmatched. Germline V gene data show CDR1 as LGHNT and CDR2 as FRNRAP. CDR3 length: 18 amino acids. CDR3 amino acids: CASGLVPGLAGGISEQFF. CDR3 nucleotides: TGTGCTAGTGGTTTGGTCCCCGGACTAGCGGGAGGCATCAGTGAGCAGTTCTTC.

Worth noting for this clone: The conserved phenylalanine or tryptophan is not found at the CDR3 terminus, so this likely reflects a read error. The chain links TRBV29-1 to TRBJ2-7; D is possibly TRBD2 (7 bases). The CDR3 length is 13 residues. Germline values: CDR1 SQVTM, CDR2 ANQGSEA. V was shortened by 5 bases and J by 6 bases, with 17 bases between the two germline ends. The chain's CDR3 is CSVIPRGGGEQYL. The CDR3 DNA reads TGCAGCGTTATTCCGAGGGGGGGAGGCGAGCAGTACCTC.

The rearrangement links TRBV11-3 to TRBJ1-1; perhaps TRBD1 as D (5 bases). The CDR3 covers 17 residues. Per germline, CDR1 SGHNT and CDR2 YENEEA. V was shortened by 4 bases and J by 1 base, with 19 bases between the two germline ends. CDR3 region: CASSSTAMGRGNTEAFF. The DNA of the CDR3 is TGTGCCAGCAGCTCGACCGCTATGGGAAGGGGGAACACTGAAGCTTTCTTT.

The chain links TRBV6-1 to TRBJ2-3; TRBD2 might be the D (5 bases). The V gene's germline CDR1 is MNHNS and CDR2 SASEGT. The CDR3 is made up of 14 amino acids. Deletions cut 3 bases from V and 4 bases from J, with 11 bases between. Written as DNA, the CDR3 is TGTGCCAGCAGTGAGGGCGGAGGTCCAGATACGCAGTATTTT. This sequence encodes CASSEGGGPDTQYF.

The chain joins TRBV11-2 to TRBJ1-2, with TRBD1 matching 8 bases. V lost 5 bases and J lost 5; bases outside the gene matches: 13. Looked up from germline, CDR1 is SGHAT and CDR2 is FQNNGV. CDR3 length: 16 residues. In DNA form, the CDR3 reads TGTGCCAGCAGCGGCTGGGGTGACAGGGGCGGTTATGGCTACACCTTC. Its protein is CASSGWGDRGGYGYTF.

In this sample, this clone turned up a few times. V gene TRBV2 combines with J gene TRBJ2-3, with 10 bases fitting TRBD2. The CDR3 runs to 18 residues. Germline trimming cut 0 bases from V and 7 bases from J; bases unmatched to any gene: 13. Germline-derived CDR1 and CDR2 are SNHLY and FYNNEI. The CDR3 spells CASSEALQLAGLGHTQYF. The CDR3, as DNA: TGTGCCAGCAGTGAAGCGCTTCAACTAGCGGGGCTCGGGCATACGCAGTATTTT.

This clone was seen only once. The chain carries TRBV28 and TRBJ1-2, with D unclear. Germline V CDR1 and CDR2: MDHEN, SYDVKM. This CDR3 spans 11 amino acids. The V gene lost 6 bases and the J gene lost 3 bases, with 5 bases spanning the gap. CDR3 in amino acids: CASSGDYGYTF. The CDR3 bases are TGTGCCAGCAGCGGGGACTATGGCTACACCTTC.